This entry lists 26 T cell receptor beta chains sequenced from one sample in a study of cytomegalovirus exposure and HLA in healthy donors. Primers for the PCR totalled 60 Vbeta and 13 Jbeta. Produced via immunoSEQ multiplex PCR; TCRdb's table is partial and in-frame only. The sample records approximately 120,000 clones, around 78% being singletons. Specimen: PBMCs. These receptors were taken from a man in his forties or fifties in good health and CMV-seronegative.

The rearrangement links TRBV19 to TRBJ2-1; 8 nucleotides agree with TRBD2. The V and J ends lost 7 bases and 0 bases, in that order; junction bases with no gene match: 14. CDR1 is LNHDA and CDR2 is SQIVND in the germline V gene (reference sequence). The CDR3 sequence is 18 residues long. In nucleotides, the CDR3 is TGTGCCAGTACCCTCCTAGCGGGTGGACGAGTCTCCTACAATGAGCAGTTCTTC. Translating gives CASTLLAGGRVSYNEQFF.

The gene calls are TRBV30 and TRBJ1-1, with 8 bases that match TRBD1. The germline CDR1 and CDR2 sequences are GTSNPN and SVGIG (reference sequence). The CDR3 runs 12 residues. The J segment lost 5 bases and the V segment lost 5 bases, leaving 4 bases of the junction unmatched. CDR3 in DNA: TGTGCCTGGGGACAGGGATGGACTGAAGCTTTCTTT. This codes for CAWGQGWTEAFF.

The V call is TRBV5-1, the J call TRBJ1-1; the D gene is possibly TRBD1 (6 bases). V dropped 4 bases and J dropped 1 base, with 20 bases sitting between them. Per germline, CDR1 SGHRS and CDR2 YFSETQ. The CDR3 is made up of 17 amino acids. The CDR3 loop reads CASSPQGRGTANTEAFF. CDR3 DNA: TGCGCCAGCAGCCCCCAAGGTAGGGGGACGGCGAACACTGAAGCTTTCTTT.

The rearrangement uses TRBV11-3 and TRBJ2-5; TRBD2 agrees at 12 bases. The CDR3 runs 17 residues. Germline CDR1 is SGHNT and CDR2 is YENEEA. With V trimmed by 4 bases and J by 2 bases, 8 bases remained unmatched. The CDR3 coding sequence is TGTGCCAGCAGCTCCCGGACTAGCGGGGCACTACAAGAGACCCAGTACTTC. Translated, it gives CASSSRTSGALQETQYF.

The chain has TRBV5-1 and TRBJ1-3; D gene uncertain. This CDR3 comprises 15 residues. Trimming cost V 0 bases and J 0 bases, with 7 bases left between them. Per germline, CDR1 SGHRS and CDR2 YFSETQ. The CDR3 here is CASSLGVGSGNTIYF. CDR3 nucleotides: TGCGCCAGCAGCTTGGGTGTCGGCTCTGGAAACACCATATATTTT.

This clone was found a few times. The chain is built from TRBV5-6 and TRBJ2-5; 8 positions agree with TRBD2. This CDR3 has 16 residues. The V gene end was trimmed by 0 bases and the J gene end by 4 bases; junction bases not matched to a gene: 8. Germline CDR1 reads SGHDT; CDR2 reads YYEEEE. Here the CDR3 reads CASSLAPGLGGETQYF. CDR3 coding DNA: TGTGCCAGCAGCTTGGCTCCGGGACTAGGTGGAGAGACCCAGTACTTC.

V is TRBV2 and J is TRBJ2-1; 12 bases align to TRBD2. The CDR3 covers 15 residues. Trimming at V came to 5 bases and at J to 8 bases, leaving 7 bases not matched to a gene. CDR1 is SNHLY, CDR2 FYNNEI, per germline. CDR3 in DNA: TGTGCCAGCAGTCCGACTAGCGGGGGCCCCCATGAGCAGTTCTTC. Protein: CASSPTSGGPHEQFF.

The V and J genes are TRBV4-1 and TRBJ1-3, with 7 bases identical to TRBD1. Losses at the gene ends were 1 base for V and 4 bases for J; bases not matched to a gene: 7. CDR3 length: 16 residues. Germline CDR1 MGHRA, CDR2 YSYEKL. The CDR3 DNA reads TGCGCCAGCAGCCAAGGTTGGGACAGTTCAGGAAACACCATATATTTT. Translated, it gives CASSQGWDSSGNTIYF.

J is TRBJ2-7 and V is TRBV5-8; 8 positions match TRBD2. Per the germline V gene, CDR1 is SGHTS and CDR2 is YDEGEE. Trimming removed 4 bases from V and 2 bases from J; junction bases left unmatched: 8. This CDR3 is 15 amino acids long. The CDR3 sequence: CASSPQAGATYEQYF. As DNA, the CDR3 is TGTGCCAGCAGCCCTCAAGCGGGGGCCACCTACGAGCAGTACTTC.

This clone was picked up a small number of times. The rearrangement links TRBV5-1 to TRBJ1-2, with D possibly TRBD1 on 5 matching bases. The CDR3 covers 11 residues. Trimming shortened V by 7 bases and J by 4 bases, and 8 bases separated the two germline ends. Looked up from germline, CDR1 is SGHRS and CDR2 is YFSETQ. The CDR3 region has the DNA TGCGCCAGCCGGACACCCTATGGCTACACCTTC. Protein sequence: CASRTPYGYTF.

This clone appeared once. The chain carries TRBV18 and TRBJ1-1; TRBD1 matches at 9 bases. This CDR3 region has 14 residues. Germline lookup yields CDR1 KGHSH and CDR2 LQKENI. J was trimmed by 5 bases and V by 3 bases; bases with no gene match: 4. CDR3 DNA sequence: TGTGCCAGCTCACCTTACGGACAGGGGACTGAAGCTTTCTTT. It codes for CASSPYGQGTEAFF.

The gene calls are TRBV4-2 and TRBJ2-3; 9 bases agree with TRBD2. J lost 2 bases, V lost 0 bases, and 3 bases had no gene match. The CDR3 contains 16 residues. CDR1 and CDR2 from the germline V gene are LGHNA and YNFKEQ. As DNA, the CDR3 is TGTGCCAGCAGCCAAGAGACTAGCGGAAACACAGATACGCAGTATTTT. Amino acid sequence: CASSQETSGNTDTQYF.

The V gene is TRBV18, the J gene TRBJ2-3, with D uncertain. Per the germline V gene, CDR1 is KGHSH and CDR2 is LQKENI. The CDR3 has 16 residues. V was clipped by 0 bases and J by 2 bases, with 12 bases between them. The CDR3 sequence is CASSPPQVSLTDTQYF. The CDR3 nucleotides are TGTGCCAGCTCACCACCGCAGGTGAGCCTCACAGATACGCAGTATTTT. Full variable domain (remainder filled in from reference TRBV18 and TRBJ2-3): NAGVMQNPRHLVRRRGQEARLRCSPMKGHSHVYWYRQLPEEGLKFMVYLQKENIIDESGMPKERFSAEFPKEGPSILRIQQVVRGDSAAYFCASSPPQVSLTDTQYFGPGTRLTVL.

This chain joins TRBV6-5 and TRBJ2-7; D possibly corresponds to TRBD1 (6 bases). CDR1 is MNHEY and CDR2 is SVGAGI in the germline V gene. The CDR3 totals 14 residues. Trimming took off 6 bases at V and 2 bases at J, with 14 bases between the two ends. DNA for the CDR3: TGTGCCAGCAGGGCAGGGGCAACGACCTACGAGCAGTACGTC. Protein product: CASRAGATTYEQYV.

The genes are TRBV9 and TRBJ1-4, with D perhaps TRBD1 (5 bases). Germline loops: CDR1 SGDLS, CDR2 YYNGEE. This CDR3 region has 14 residues. Trimming shortened V by 2 bases and J by 5 bases, and 10 bases separated the two germline ends. The CDR3 DNA follows: TGTGCCAGCAGCGTGGGGCAGTTAAATGAAAAACTGTTTTTT. Translated: CASSVGQLNEKLFF.

V usage is TRBV5-6 and J usage is TRBJ1-2; 11 positions match TRBD1. V was pared by 4 bases and J by 5 bases, with 7 bases of the junction left unmatched. The CDR3 spans 15 residues. Germline-derived CDR1 and CDR2 are SGHDT and YYEEEE. The CDR3 region is CASSAGQGAGYGYTF. The CDR3, as DNA: TGTGCCAGCAGCGCTGGACAGGGGGCTGGGTATGGCTACACCTTC.

In this sample, this clone turned up a few times. The chain uses TRBV4-2 and TRBJ2-5; 7 bases line up with TRBD1. Germline-derived CDR1 and CDR2 are LGHNA and YNFKEQ. V lost 2 bases to trimming and J lost 3 bases; unmatched junction nucleotides: 0. The CDR3 length is 13 residues. The CDR3, as DNA: TGTGCCAGCAGCCAAACAGGGGAAGAGACCCAGTACTTC. As protein: CASSQTGEETQYF.

The chain uses TRBV28 and TRBJ1-1; TRBD1 might be the D (5 bases). CDR1 is MDHEN, CDR2 SYDVKM, per germline. The CDR3 is made up of 15 amino acids. Trimming shortened V by 3 bases and J by 1 base, and 12 bases separated the two germline ends. For the CDR3, the DNA is TGTGCCAGCAGTTTGGGCGGGGCTTGGAACACTGAAGCTTTCTTT. Its protein is CASSLGGAWNTEAFF.

Comments on this clone: The junction shows a germline mismatch at one end, possibly a read error. The gene calls are TRBV7-9 and TRBJ1-1; tentatively, D is TRBD1 (5 bases). CDR1 is SEHNR and CDR2 is FQNEAQ in the germline V gene (reference sequence). The CDR3 has 15 amino acids. As DNA, the CDR3 is TGTTCCAGCAGCTTAGGGTCAGGGCCGAACACTGAAGCTTTCTTT. It translates to CSSSLGSGPNTEAFF.

The chain links TRBV5-6 to TRBJ1-6; D is unresolved. The V gene's germline CDR1 is SGHDT and CDR2 YYEEEE. This CDR3 has 15 amino acids. The germline V and J ends were trimmed by 3 bases and 6 bases, with 13 bases remaining between them. CDR3 coding DNA: TGTGCCAGCAGCTGGCTAGCAGAGCCTAATTCACCCCTCCACTTT. Protein sequence: CASSWLAEPNSPLHF.

This chain links TRBV25-1 with TRBJ1-2; 7 bases fit TRBD1. Losses at the gene ends were 2 bases for V and 4 bases for J; bases not matched to a gene: 10. This CDR3 spans 16 amino acids. Germline CDR1 MGHDK, CDR2 SYGVNS. The CDR3 sequence is CASSEGGDSFLYGYTF. As DNA, the CDR3 is TGTGCCAGCAGTGAAGGAGGGGACAGCTTCCTCTATGGCTACACCTTC.

The chain carries TRBV18 and TRBJ1-2, with 7 bases fitting TRBD1. The junction had 11 bases not matched to a gene; V was cut back by 5 bases and J by 8 bases. This CDR3 is built from 14 residues. Germline CDR1 is KGHSH and CDR2 is LQKENI. CDR3 residues: CASSTGTDNGGYTF. In nucleotides, the CDR3 is TGTGCCAGCTCAACCGGGACAGATAACGGAGGCTACACCTTC. Supplemented by reference TRBV18 and TRBJ1-2, the full variable domain reads NAGVMQNPRHLVRRRGQEARLRCSPMKGHSHVYWYRQLPEEGLKFMVYLQKENIIDESGMPKERFSAEFPKEGPSILRIQQVVRGDSAAYFCASSTGTDNGGYTFGSGTRLTVV.

The rearrangement joins TRBV5-6 to TRBJ2-7, with a possible D match to TRBD1 (5 bases). V dropped 2 bases and J dropped 2 bases, with 14 bases sitting between them. CDR3 size: 15 residues. Germline loops: CDR1 SGHDT, CDR2 YYEEEE. CDR3 sequence (DNA): TGTGCCAGCAGCTTCCTTCCAGGGAACCCCTACGAGCAGTACTTC. This encodes CASSFLPGNPYEQYF.

This chain joins TRBV28 and TRBJ1-4, with D perhaps matching TRBD1 (5 bases). CDR1 is MDHEN and CDR2 is SYDVKM in the germline V gene. Between the trimmed V and J ends, which lost 3 bases and 6 bases, there was a span of 14 bases. CDR3 length equals 15 residues. The CDR3 loop reads CASSFFRRADEKLFF. CDR3 bases: TGTGCCAGCAGTTTTTTCCGCAGGGCTGATGAAAAACTGTTTTTT. Based on the CDR3 plus reference TRBV28 and TRBJ1-4, the full variable domain is DVKVTQSSRYLVKRTGEKVFLECVQDMDHENMFWYRQDPGLGLRLIYFSYDVKMKEKGDIPEGYSVSREKKERFSLILESASTNQTSMYLCASSFFRRADEKLFFGSGTQLSVL.

Note on this clone: Compared with germline, one end of the junction differs, possibly owing to a read error. The rearrangement links TRBV15 to TRBJ1-3; D not resolved. Germline CDR1 and CDR2: LNHNV and YYDKDF (reference sequence). The CDR3 loop spans 14 amino acids. The CDR3 protein is CVTSRGSSGNTIYF. The CDR3 DNA sequence: TGTGTCACCAGCAGAGGTTCTTCGGGAAACACCATATATTTT.

The rearrangement uses TRBV18 and TRBJ2-1, with TRBD2 matching over 7 bases. With 3 bases clipped from V and 2 bases from J, the junction kept 7 bases outside the gene matches. Per the germline V gene, CDR1 is KGHSH and CDR2 is LQKENI. This CDR3 contains 16 residues. The CDR3 sequence: CASSPVATSPYNEQFF. The CDR3 DNA follows: TGTGCCAGCTCACCTGTGGCGACTAGCCCCTACAATGAGCAGTTCTTC.